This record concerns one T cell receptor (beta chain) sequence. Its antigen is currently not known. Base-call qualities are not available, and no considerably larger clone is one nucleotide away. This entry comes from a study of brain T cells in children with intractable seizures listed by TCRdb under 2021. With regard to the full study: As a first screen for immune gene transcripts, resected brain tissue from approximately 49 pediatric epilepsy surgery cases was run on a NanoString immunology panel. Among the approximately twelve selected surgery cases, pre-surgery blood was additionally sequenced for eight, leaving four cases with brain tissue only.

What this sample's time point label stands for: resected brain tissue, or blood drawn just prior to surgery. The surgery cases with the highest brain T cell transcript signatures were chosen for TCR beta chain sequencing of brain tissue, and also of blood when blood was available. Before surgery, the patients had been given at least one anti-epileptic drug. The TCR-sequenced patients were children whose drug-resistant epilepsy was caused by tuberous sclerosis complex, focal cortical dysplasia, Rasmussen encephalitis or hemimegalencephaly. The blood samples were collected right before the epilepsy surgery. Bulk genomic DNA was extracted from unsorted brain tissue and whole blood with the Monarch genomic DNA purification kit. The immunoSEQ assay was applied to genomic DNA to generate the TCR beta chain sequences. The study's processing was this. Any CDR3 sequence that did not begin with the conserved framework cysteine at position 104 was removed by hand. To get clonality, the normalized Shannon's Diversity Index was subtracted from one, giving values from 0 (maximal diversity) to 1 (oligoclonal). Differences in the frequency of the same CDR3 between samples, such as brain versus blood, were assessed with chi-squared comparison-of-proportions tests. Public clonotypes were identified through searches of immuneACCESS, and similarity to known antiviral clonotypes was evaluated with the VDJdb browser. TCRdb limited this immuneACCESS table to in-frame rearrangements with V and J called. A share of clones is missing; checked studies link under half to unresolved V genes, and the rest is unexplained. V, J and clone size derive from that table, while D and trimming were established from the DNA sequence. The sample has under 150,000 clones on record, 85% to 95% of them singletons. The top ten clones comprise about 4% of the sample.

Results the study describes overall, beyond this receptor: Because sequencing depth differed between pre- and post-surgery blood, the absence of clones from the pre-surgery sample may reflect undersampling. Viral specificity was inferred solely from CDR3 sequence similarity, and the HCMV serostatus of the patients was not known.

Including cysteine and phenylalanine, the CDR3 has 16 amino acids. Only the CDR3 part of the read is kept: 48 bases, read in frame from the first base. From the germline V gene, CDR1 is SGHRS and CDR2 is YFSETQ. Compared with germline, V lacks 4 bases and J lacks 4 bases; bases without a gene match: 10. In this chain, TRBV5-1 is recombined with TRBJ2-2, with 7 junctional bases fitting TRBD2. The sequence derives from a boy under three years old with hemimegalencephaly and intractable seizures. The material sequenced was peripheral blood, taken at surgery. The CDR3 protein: CASSVVWEGGTGELFF. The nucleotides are TGCGCCAGCAGCGTGGTATGGGAGGGAGGCACCGGGGAGCTGTTTTTT.